This TCR beta chain comes out of a study of control samples from healthy donors and cancer patients. In germline, CDR1 is KGHSH, CDR2 LQKENI. The CDR3 extends over 13 amino acids. V was pared by 4 bases and J by 7 bases, with 14 bases between. TCRdb's table, derived via immunoSEQ multiplex PCR, lists solely in-frame clones and lacks some. The table lists under 65,000 clones, roughly 85% of them singletons. The sequence was obtained from a woman aged 45-65 years with lung cancer. This chain connects TRBV18 to TRBJ2-7; the D gene is possibly TRBD2 (6 bases). Input material: PBMCs. The CDR3 is CASSRDFAGEQYF. In DNA, the CDR3 is TGTGCCAGCTCACGGGACTTCGCGGGGGAGCAGTACTTC. Variable domain in full (rest from reference TRBV18 and TRBJ2-7): NAGVMQNPRHLVRRRGQEARLRCSPMKGHSHVYWYRQLPEEGLKFMVYLQKENIIDESGMPKERFSAEFPKEGPSILRIQQVVRGDSAAYFCASSRDFAGEQYFGPGTRLTVT.